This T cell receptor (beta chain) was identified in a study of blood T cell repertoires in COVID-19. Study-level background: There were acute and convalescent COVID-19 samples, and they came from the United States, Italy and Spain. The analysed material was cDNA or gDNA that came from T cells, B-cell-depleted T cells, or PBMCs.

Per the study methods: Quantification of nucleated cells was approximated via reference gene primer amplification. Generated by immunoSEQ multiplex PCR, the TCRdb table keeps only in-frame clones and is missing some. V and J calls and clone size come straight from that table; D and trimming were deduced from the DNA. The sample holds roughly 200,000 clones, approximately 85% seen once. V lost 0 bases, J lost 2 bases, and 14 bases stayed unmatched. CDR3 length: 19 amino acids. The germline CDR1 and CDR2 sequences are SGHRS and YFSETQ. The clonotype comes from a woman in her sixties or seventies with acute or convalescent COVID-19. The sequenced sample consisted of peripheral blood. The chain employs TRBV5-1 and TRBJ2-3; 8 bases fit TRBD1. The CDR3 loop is CASSLDRGAGLGFTDTQYF. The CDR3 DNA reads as TGCGCCAGCAGCTTGGACAGGGGGGCGGGACTGGGTTTCACAGATACGCAGTATTTT.